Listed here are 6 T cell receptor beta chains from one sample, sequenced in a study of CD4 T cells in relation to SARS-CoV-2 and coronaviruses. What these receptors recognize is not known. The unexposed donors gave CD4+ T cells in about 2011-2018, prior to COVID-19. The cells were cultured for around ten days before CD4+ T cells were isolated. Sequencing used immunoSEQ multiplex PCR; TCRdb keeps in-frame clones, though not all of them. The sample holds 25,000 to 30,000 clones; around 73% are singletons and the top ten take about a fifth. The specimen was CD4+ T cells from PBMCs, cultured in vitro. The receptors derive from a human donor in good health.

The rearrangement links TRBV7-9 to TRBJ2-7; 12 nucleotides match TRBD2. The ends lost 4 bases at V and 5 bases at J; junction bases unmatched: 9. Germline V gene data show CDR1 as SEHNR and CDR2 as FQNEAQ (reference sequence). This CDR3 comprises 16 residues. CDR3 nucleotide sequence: TGTGCCAGCAGCTCCCCGGCTAGCGGGGGGGTTCACGAGCAGTACTTC. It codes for CASSSPASGGVHEQYF.

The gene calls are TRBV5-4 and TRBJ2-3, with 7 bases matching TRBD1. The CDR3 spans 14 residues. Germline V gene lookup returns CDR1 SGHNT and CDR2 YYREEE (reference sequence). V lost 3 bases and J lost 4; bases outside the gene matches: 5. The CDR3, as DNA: TGTGCCAGCAGCTCTCCAGGGGGACCAGATACGCAGTATTTT. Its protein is CASSSPGGPDTQYF.

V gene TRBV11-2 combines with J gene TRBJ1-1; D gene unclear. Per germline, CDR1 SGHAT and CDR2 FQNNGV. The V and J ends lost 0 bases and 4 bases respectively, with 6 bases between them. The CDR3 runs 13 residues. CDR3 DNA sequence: TGTGCCAGCAGCTTAGAGCGGGGCACTGAAGCTTTCTTT. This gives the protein CASSLERGTEAFF.

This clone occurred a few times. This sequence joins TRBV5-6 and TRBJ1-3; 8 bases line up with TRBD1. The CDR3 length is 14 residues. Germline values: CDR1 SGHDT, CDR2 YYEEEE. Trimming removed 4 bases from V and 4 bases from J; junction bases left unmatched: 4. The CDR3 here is CASSRTGSGNTIYF. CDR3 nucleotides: TGTGCCAGCAGCAGGACAGGGTCCGGAAACACCATATATTTT.

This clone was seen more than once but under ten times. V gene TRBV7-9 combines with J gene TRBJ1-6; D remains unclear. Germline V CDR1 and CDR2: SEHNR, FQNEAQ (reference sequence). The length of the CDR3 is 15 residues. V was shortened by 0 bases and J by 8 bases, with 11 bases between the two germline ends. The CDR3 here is CASSLAAGRDSPLHF. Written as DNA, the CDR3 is TGTGCCAGCAGCTTAGCCGCCGGTAGGGATTCACCCCTCCACTTT.

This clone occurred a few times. CDR3: CASSFEITGGFAEAFF. CDR3 DNA: TGTGCCAGCAGCTTTGAGATCACAGGGGGCTTCGCTGAAGCTTTCTTT. V is TRBV7-9 and J is TRBJ1-1, with TRBD1 matching 9 bases. The trim removed 3 bases at V and 6 bases at J, leaving 11 bases unmatched. The CDR3 has 16 residues. Germline V gene lookup returns CDR1 SEHNR and CDR2 FQNEAQ (reference sequence).